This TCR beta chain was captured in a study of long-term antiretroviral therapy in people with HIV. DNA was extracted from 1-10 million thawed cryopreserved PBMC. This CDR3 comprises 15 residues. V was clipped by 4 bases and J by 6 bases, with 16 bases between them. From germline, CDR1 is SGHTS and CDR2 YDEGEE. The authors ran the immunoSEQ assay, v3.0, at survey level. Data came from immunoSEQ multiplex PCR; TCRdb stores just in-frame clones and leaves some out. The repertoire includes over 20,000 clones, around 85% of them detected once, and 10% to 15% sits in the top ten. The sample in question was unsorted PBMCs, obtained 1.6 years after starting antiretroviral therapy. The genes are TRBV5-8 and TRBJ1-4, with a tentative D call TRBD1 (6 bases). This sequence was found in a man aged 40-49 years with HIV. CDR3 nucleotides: TGTGCCAGCAGCGCGGGGGGCAGGGTACATGAAAAACTGTTTTTT. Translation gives CASSAGGRVHEKLFF.